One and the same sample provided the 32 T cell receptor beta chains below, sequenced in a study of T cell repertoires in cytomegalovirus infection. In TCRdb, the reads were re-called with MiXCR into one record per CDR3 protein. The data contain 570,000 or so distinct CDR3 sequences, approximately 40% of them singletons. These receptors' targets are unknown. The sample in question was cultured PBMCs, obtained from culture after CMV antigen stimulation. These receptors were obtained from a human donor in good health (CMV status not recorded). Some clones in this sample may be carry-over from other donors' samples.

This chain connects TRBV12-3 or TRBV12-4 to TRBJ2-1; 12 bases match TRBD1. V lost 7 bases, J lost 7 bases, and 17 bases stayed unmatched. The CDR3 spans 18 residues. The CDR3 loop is CASTPRGTGGWLRNEQFF. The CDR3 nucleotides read TGTGCCAGCACCCCACGGGGGACAGGGGGCTGGTTGCGAAATGAGCAGTTCTTC.

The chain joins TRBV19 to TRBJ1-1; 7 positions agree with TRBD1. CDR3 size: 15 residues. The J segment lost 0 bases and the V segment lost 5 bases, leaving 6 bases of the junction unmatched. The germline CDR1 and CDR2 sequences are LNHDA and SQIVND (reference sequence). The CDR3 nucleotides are TGTGCCAGTAGTCCTGGGACAGACATGAACACTGAAGCTTTCTTT. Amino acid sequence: CASSPGTDMNTEAFF. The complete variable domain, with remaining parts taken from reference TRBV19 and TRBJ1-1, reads DGGITQSPKYLFRKEGQNVTLSCEQNLNHDAMYWYRQDPGQGLRLIYYSQIVNDFQKGDIAEGYSVSREKKESFPLTVTSAQKNPTAFYLCASSPGTDMNTEAFFGQGTRLTVV.

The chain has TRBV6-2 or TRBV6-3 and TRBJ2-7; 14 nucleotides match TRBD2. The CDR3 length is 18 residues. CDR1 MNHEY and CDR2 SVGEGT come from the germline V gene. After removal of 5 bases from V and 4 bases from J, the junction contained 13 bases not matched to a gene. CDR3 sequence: CASSDERGLAGVAYEQYF. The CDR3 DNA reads TGTGCCAGCAGTGACGAAAGGGGACTAGCGGGAGTCGCTTACGAGCAGTACTTC.

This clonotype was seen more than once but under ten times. The CDR3 loop is CASSLAGTTHYNEQFF. The DNA of the CDR3 is TGTGCCAGCAGCTTAGCCGGGACTACTCATTACAATGAGCAGTTCTTC. The chain links TRBV7-6 to TRBJ2-1; 7 nucleotides match TRBD2. Germline assignment: CDR1 SGHVS and CDR2 FNYEAQ. This CDR3 spans 16 amino acids. Unmatched junction bases numbered 6, after V lost 0 bases and J lost 4 bases.

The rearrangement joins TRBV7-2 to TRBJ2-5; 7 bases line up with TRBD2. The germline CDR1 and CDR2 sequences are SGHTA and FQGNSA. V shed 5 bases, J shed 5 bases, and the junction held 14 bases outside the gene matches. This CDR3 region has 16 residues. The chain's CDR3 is CASSPPRTRLVETQYF. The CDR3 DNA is TGTGCCAGCAGCCCACCCCGGACTAGGCTTGTGGAGACCCAGTACTTC. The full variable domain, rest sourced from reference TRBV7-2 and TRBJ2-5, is GAGVSQSPSNKVTEKGKDVELRCDPISGHTALYWYRQSLGQGLEFLIYFQGNSAPDKSGLPSDRFSAERTGGSVSTLTIQRTQQEDSAVYLCASSPPRTRLVETQYFGPGTRLLVL.

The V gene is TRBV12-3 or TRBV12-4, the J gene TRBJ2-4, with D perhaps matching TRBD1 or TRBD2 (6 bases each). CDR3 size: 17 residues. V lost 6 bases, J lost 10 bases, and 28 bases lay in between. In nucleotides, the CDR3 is TGTGCCAGCAGAGCCCGGGACACCCACGCCGAACGGGAGATTCAGTACTTC. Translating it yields CASRARDTHAEREIQYF.

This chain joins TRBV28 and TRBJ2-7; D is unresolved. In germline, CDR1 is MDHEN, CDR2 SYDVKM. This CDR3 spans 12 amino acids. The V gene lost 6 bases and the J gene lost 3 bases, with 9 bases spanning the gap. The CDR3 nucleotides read TGTGCCAGCAGCGACAACATCTACGAGCAGTACTTC. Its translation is CASSDNIYEQYF. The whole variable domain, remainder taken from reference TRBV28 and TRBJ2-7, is DVKVTQSSRYLVKRTGEKVFLECVQDMDHENMFWYRQDPGLGLRLIYFSYDVKMKEKGDIPEGYSVSREKKERFSLILESASTNQTSMYLCASSDNIYEQYFGPGTRLTVT.

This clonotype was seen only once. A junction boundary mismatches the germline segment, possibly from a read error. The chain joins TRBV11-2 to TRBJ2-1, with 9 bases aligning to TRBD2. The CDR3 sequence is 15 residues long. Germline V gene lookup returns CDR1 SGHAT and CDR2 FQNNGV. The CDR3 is CTSSLDRVGLAEQFF. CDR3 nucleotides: TGTACCAGCAGCTTAGATAGGGTCGGACTAGCGGAGCAGTTCTTC.

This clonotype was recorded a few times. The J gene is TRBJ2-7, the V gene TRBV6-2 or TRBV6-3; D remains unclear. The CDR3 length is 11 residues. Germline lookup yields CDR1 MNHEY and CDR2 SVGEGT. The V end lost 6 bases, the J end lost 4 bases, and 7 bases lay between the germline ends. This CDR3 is CASRALYEQYF. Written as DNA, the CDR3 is TGTGCCAGCAGAGCACTATACGAGCAGTACTTC.

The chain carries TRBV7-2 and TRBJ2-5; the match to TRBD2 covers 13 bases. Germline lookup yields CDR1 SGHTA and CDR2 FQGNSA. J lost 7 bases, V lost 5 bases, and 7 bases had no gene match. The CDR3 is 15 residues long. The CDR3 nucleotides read TGTGCCAGCAGCCAACTAGCGGGGGGGCGTAGGACCCAGTACTTC. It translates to CASSQLAGGRRTQYF.

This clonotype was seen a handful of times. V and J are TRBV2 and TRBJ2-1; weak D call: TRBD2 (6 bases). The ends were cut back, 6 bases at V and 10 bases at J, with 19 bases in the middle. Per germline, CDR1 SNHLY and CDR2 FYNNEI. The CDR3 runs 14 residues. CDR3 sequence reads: CASREQLAVREQFF. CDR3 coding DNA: TGTGCCAGCAGAGAGCAACTAGCTGTGAGGGAGCAGTTCTTC.

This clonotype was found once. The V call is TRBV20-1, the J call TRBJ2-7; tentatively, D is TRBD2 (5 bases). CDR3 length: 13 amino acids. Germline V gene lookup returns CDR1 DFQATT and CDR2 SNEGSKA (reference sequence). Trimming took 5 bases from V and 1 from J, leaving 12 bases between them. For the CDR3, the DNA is TGCAGTGCTCTGGGGAGATCTTCCTACGAGCAGTACTTC. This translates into CSALGRSSYEQYF.

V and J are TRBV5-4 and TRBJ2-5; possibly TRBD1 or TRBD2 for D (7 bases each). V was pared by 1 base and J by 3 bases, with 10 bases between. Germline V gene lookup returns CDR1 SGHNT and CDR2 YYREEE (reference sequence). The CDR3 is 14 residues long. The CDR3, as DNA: TGTGCCAGCAGCTTGAGCGGGACAGAAGAGACCCAGTACTTC. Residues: CASSLSGTEETQYF.

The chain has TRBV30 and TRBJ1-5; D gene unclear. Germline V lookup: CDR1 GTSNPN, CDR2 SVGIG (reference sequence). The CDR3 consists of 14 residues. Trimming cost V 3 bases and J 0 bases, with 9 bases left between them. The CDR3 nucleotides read TGTGCCTGGAGCGACACCTTTAGCAATCAGCCCCAGCATTTT. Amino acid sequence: CAWSDTFSNQPQHF.

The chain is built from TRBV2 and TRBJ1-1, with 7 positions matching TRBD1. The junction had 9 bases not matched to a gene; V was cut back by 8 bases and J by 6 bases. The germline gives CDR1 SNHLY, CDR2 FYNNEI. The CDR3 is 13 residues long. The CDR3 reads CASRSDRISEAFF. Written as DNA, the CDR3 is TGTGCCAGCCGATCGGACAGGATCTCTGAAGCTTTCTTT.

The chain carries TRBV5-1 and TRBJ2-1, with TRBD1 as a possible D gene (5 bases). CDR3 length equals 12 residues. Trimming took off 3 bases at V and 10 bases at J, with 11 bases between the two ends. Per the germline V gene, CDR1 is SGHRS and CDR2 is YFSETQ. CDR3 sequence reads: CASSYVGQEQFF. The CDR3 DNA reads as TGCGCCAGCAGCTACGTTGGACAAGAGCAGTTCTTC.

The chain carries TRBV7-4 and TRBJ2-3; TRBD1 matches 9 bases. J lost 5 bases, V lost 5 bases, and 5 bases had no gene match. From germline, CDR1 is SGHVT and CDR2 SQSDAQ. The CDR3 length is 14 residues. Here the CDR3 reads CASSETGGVDTQYF. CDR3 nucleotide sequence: TGTGCCAGCAGCGAGACAGGGGGAGTAGATACGCAGTATTTT.

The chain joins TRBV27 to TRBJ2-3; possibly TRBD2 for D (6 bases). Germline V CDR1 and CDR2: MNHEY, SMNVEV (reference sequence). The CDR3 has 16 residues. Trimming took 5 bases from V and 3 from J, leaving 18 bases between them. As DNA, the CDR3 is TGTGCCAGCAGTCCCGCCGTGAATAGCGGAACAGATACGCAGTATTTT. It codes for CASSPAVNSGTDTQYF.

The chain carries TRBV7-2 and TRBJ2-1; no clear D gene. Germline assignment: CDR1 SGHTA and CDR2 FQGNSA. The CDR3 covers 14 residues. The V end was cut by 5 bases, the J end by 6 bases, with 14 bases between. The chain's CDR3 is CASSRRLRANEQFF. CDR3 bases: TGTGCCAGCAGCCGTCGCTTGCGCGCCAATGAGCAGTTCTTC.

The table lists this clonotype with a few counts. The CDR3 protein is CASGSTAGELFF. CDR3 in DNA: TGTGCTAGTGGCTCGACAGCCGGGGAGCTGTTTTTT. The J gene is TRBJ2-2, the V gene TRBV12-5; TRBD1 might be the D (5 bases). The ends were cut back, 6 bases at V and 6 bases at J, with 8 bases in the middle. In germline, CDR1 is LGHNT, CDR2 FRNRAP. CDR3 size: 12 residues.

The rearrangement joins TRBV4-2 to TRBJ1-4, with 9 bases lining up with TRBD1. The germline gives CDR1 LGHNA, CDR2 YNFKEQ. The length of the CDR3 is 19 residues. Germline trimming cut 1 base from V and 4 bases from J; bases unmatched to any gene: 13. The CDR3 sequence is CASSQGSGTGTWGNEKLFF. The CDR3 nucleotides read TGTGCCAGCAGCCAAGGCTCCGGGACAGGGACCTGGGGTAATGAAAAACTGTTTTTT.

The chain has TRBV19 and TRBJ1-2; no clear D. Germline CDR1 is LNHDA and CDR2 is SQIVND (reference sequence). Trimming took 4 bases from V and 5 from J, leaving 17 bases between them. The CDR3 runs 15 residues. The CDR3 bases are TGTGCCAGTAGTACCTGGCAGCCGGAGACTTATGGCTACACCTTC. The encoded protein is CASSTWQPETYGYTF.

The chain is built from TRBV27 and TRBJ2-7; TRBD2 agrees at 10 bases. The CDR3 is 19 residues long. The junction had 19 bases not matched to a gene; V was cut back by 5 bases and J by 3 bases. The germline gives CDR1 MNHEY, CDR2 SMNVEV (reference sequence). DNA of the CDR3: TGTGCCAGCAGTATAACCGGGACTAGCGAACCTTCGCCGGTCTACGAGCAGTACTTC. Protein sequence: CASSITGTSEPSPVYEQYF.

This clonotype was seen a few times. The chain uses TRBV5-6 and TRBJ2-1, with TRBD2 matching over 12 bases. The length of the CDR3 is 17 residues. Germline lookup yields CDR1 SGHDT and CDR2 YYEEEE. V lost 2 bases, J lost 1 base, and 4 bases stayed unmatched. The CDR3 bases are TGTGCCAGCAGCTTTAGGCTAGCGGGAGGGTCCTACAATGAGCAGTTCTTC. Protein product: CASSFRLAGGSYNEQFF.

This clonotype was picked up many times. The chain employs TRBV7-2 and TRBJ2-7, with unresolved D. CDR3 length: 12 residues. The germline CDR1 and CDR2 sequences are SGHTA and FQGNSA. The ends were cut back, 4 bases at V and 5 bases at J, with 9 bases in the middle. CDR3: CASSSLSHEQYF. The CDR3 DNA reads TGTGCCAGCAGCTCCTTGAGCCACGAGCAGTACTTC.

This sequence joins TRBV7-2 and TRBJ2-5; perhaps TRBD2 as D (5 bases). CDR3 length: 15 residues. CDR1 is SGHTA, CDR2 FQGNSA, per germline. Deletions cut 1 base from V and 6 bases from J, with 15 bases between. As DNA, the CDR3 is TGTGCCAGCAGCTTAGGAGGCCGCGGGCGGCAGACCCAGTACTTC. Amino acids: CASSLGGRGRQTQYF.

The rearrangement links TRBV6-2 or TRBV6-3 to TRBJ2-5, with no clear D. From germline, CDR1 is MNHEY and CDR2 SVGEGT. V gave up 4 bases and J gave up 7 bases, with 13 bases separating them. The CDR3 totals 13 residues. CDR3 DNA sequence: TGTGCCAGCAGTTCGGACGCCGTAGGGACCCAGTACTTC. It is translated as CASSSDAVGTQYF.

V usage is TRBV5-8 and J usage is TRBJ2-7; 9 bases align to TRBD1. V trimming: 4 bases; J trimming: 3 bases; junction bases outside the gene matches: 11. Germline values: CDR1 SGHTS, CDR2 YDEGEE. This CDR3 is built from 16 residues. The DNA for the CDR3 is TGTGCCAGCAGCCGCTCCCCCACGACAGGGGGCTACGAGCAGTACTTC. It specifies CASSRSPTTGGYEQYF.

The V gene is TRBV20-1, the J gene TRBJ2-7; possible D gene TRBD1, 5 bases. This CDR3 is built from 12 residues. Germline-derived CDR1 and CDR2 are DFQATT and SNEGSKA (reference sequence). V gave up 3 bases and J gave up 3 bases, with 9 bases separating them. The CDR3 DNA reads TGCAGTGCTAGGGCGACAGTCTACGAGCAGTACTTC. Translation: CSARATVYEQYF.

The CDR3 nucleotides are TGTGCCATCAGCGACCCTCTAGCGGGAGAAGAGACCCAGTACTTC. Its translation: CAISDPLAGEETQYF. The chain uses TRBV10-3 and TRBJ2-5; TRBD2 matches 10 bases. After removal of 6 bases from V and 3 bases from J, the junction contained 7 bases not matched to a gene. CDR3 size: 15 residues. Germline assignment: CDR1 ENHRY and CDR2 SYGVKD.

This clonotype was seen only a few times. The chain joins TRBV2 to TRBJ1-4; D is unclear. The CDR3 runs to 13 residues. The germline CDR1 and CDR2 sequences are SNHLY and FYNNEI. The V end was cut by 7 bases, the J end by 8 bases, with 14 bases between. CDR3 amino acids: CASKEGVGEKLFF. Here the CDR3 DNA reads TGTGCCAGCAAGGAGGGAGTAGGGGAAAAACTGTTTTTT.

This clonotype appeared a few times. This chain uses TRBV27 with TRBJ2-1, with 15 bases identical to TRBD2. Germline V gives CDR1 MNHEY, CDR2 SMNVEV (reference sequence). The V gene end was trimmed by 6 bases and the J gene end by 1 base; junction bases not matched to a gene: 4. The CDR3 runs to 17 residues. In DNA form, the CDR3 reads TGTGCCAGCAGAGGACTAGCGGGGGGGTTGTCCTACAATGAGCAGTTCTTC. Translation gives CASRGLAGGLSYNEQFF.